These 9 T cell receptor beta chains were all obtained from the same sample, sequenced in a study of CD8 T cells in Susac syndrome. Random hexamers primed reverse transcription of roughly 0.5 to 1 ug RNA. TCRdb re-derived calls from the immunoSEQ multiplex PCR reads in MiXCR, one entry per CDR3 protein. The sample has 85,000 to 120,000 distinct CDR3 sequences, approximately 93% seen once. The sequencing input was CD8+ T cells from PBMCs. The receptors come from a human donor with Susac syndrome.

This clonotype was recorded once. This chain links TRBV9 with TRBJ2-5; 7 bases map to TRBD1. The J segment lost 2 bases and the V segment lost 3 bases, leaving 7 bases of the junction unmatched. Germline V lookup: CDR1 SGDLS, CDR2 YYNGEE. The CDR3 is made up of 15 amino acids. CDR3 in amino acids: CASSGSQGSQETQYF. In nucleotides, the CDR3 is TGTGCCAGCAGCGGTTCACAGGGGTCTCAAGAGACCCAGTACTTC. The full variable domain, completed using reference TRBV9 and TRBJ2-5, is DSGVTQTPKHLITATGQRVTLRCSPRSGDLSVYWYQQSLDQGLQFLIQYYNGEERAKGNILERFSAQQFPDLHSELNLSSLELGDSALYFCASSGSQGSQETQYFGPGTRLLVL.

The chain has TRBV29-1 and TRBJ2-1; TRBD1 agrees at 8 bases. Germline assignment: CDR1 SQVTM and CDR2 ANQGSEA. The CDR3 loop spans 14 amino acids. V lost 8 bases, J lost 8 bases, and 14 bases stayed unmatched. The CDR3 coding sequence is TGCAGCATTACCGGGACAGGTCGTACGGATGAGCAGTTCTTC. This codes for CSITGTGRTDEQFF.

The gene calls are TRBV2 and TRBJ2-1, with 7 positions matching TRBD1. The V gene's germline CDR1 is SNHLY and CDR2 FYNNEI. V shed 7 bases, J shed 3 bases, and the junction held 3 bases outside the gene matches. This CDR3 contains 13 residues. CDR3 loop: CASKGQNYNEQFF. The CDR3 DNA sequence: TGTGCCAGCAAGGGACAGAACTACAATGAGCAGTTCTTC.

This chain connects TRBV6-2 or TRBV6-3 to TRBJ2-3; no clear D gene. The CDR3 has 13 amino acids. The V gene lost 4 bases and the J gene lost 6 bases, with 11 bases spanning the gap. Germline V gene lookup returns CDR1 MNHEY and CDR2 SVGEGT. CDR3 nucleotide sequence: TGTGCCAGCAGTTTCGCTGTCCTGGATACGCAGTATTTT. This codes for CASSFAVLDTQYF.

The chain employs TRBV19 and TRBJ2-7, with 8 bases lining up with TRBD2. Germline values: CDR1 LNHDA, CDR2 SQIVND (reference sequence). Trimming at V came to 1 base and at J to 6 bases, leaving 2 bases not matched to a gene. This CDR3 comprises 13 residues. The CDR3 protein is CASSIGLAREQYF. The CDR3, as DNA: TGTGCCAGTAGTATAGGACTAGCGCGCGAGCAGTACTTC.

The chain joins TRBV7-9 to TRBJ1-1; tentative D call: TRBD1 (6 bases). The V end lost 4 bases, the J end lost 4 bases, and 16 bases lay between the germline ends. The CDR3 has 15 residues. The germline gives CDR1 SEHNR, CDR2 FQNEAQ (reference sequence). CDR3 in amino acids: CASSSWTAEGTEAFF. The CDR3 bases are TGTGCCAGCAGCTCCTGGACAGCGGAGGGCACTGAAGCTTTCTTT. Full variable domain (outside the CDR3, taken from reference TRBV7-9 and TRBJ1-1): DTGVSQNPRHKITKRGQNVTFRCDPISEHNRLYWYRQTLGQGPEFLTYFQNEAQLEKSRLLSDRFSAERPKGSFSTLEIQRTEQGDSAMYLCASSSWTAEGTEAFFGQGTRLTVV.

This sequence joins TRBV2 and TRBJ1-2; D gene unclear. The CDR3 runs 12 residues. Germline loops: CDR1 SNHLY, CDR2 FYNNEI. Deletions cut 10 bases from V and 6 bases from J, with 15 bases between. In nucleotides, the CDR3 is TGTGCCACCACTAAACTCCCTCATGGCTACACCTTC. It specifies CATTKLPHGYTF.

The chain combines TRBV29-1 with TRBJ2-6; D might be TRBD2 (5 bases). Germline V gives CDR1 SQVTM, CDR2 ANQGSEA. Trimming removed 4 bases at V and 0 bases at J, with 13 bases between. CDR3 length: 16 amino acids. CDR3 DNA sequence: TGCAGCGTTGGCGCCCGAGGGAACTCTGGGGCCAACGTCCTGACTTTC. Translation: CSVGARGNSGANVLTF.

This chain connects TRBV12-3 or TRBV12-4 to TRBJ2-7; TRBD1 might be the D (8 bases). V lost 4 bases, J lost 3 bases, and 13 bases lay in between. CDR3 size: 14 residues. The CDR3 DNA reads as TGTGCCAGCAGTTCGGACAGGGAGGGCTACGAGCAGTACTTC. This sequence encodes CASSSDREGYEQYF.